This TCR beta chain is drawn from a study of vaccination and CD4 T cells after COVID-19 (dated 2022 in TCRdb). Regarding the complete study: The convalescent cohort comprised six males and four females, including two Hispanic individuals, seven Caucasians, two Asians and one multiracial person. Participants received two doses of either the Pfizer-BioNTech BNT162b2 vaccine (n=8) or the Moderna mRNA-1273 vaccine (n=2). In control cultures, a CEFX viral epitope pool was used as positive control, an HIV-1 Nef peptide pool was used as negative control, or no peptide was added. Post-vaccine blood samples were taken a median of approximately 70 days after the second vaccine dose, with a range of roughly 13 to 250 days. Post-COVID blood samples were collected from convalescent patients a median of roughly 100 days after diagnosis, with a range of roughly 35 to 180 days. The spike-specific CD4+ TCR repertoire was compared before and after mRNA vaccination in ten to eleven COVID-19 convalescent patients and a few infection-naive healthy vaccine recipients. The cultures were stimulated with overlapping spike peptide pools from SARS-CoV-2 and from the common cold coronaviruses HCoV-NL63, HCoV-OC43 and HCoV-229E. What the authors observed across the whole study: Among the post-vaccine SARS-CoV-2-reactive clones in convalescent patients, a median approximately 86% showed up only after vaccination, which suggests vaccine-specific priming. Nearly all vaccine-specific clones in convalescent patients (304 of 307) were mono-reactive for SARS-CoV-2 spike rather than cross-reactive with common cold coronaviruses. The study included relatively few convalescent patients and did not analyze early timepoints after natural infection. An increase in the median number of SARS-CoV-2-reactive clonotypes from approximately 21 after infection to a few dozen after vaccination was observed, but the change was not found to be significant.

This specimen's treatment or condition label, interpreted: approximately 9-day PBMC culture with coronavirus spike peptide pools or control peptides (ViraFEST assay). The ViraFEST assay was used in the study, in which antigen-specific T cells were expanded with peptide pools and expanded clonotypes were subsequently identified by TCR sequencing. Healthy vaccine recipients had no prior SARS-CoV-2 infection, confirmed by negative nucleocapsid antibody tests before and after vaccination. Each well held 2.2 million or so PBMCs cultured in IMDM containing roughly 5% human AB serum and 9 to 10 IU/ml IL-2, with approximately 9.2 ug/ml peptide pools added. Half of the culture medium was replaced with fresh IL-2-containing medium on days 3 and 7. After 10 days of culture, CD4+ T cells were isolated by negative selection using the EasySep CD4+ T cell isolation kit. Ficoll-Paque Plus gradient centrifugation was used to isolate PBMCs from whole blood, and the isolated PBMCs were then either used fresh or cryopreserved at -140C. Triplicate wells were generally used for each culture condition.

Trimming removed 6 bases from V and 5 bases from J; the gene matches leave 6 bases unexplained. Reading from cysteine to phenylalanine, the CDR3 counts 13 amino acids. Only the CDR3 DNA is retained, 39 bases long and in frame from the first base. The CDR1 and CDR2 encoded by the germline V gene are MNHEY and SVGEGT. The library was prepared using PCR. DNA from cultured CD4+ T cells underwent TCR sequencing with the Oncomine TCR Beta short-read assay at the Johns Hopkins FTIC core. Genomic DNA was extracted from the cultured CD4+ T cells with the QIAamp micro DNA kit. Oncomine TCR Beta libraries from cultured CD4+ T cells were pooled using unique dual indexes and sequenced on an Illumina iSeq 100. The published analysis was carried out like this. Non-productive sequences were filtered out, and CDR3s that did not start with C, did not end with F or W, or were shorter than 7 amino acids were discarded. The MANAFEST web application identified antigen-specific clonotypes by comparing peptide-stimulated wells against reference wells and other culture wells. For a clone to be called positive, the clone needed an FDR below 0.05, an odds ratio above 5, and a productive frequency above 0.1% in at least two of three replicate wells. A clonotype counted as cross-reactive if it showed significant expansion both in the SARS-CoV-2 spike wells and in at least one common cold coronavirus spike condition. Levenshtein distances (stringdist) and unrooted phylogenetic trees (ape) in R version 3.6.1 were used to assess CDR3 homology. TCRdb cleaned the public reads at Q25 with fastp, built clones with MiXCR and kept in-frame beta chains. When rows share a CDR3 protein, they turn into one entry using the most common DNA and genes. The V and J calls and clone size are TCRdb's, not the authors'. The sample table holds around 19,000 distinct CDR3 sequences, of which over 35% were seen once. Of the sample, under 20% falls within the top ten clones.

The sample holds one count of this clonotype. Its antigen remains undetermined. Base qualities are missing; no much larger clone stands one base away. Resting on one read, the evidence is weak. Rearrangement joined TRBV6-2 or TRBV6-3 to TRBJ1-2; 7 nucleotides in the junction match TRBD1. This clonotype originated in a human donor who received a COVID-19 vaccine. The material was CD4+ T cells from blood, cultured in vitro, obtained before SARS-CoV-2 vaccination. The CDR3 amino acid sequence is: CASSQPGQYGYTF. The DNA sequence is given as TGTGCCAGCAGCCAGCCGGGACAGTATGGCTACACCTTC.